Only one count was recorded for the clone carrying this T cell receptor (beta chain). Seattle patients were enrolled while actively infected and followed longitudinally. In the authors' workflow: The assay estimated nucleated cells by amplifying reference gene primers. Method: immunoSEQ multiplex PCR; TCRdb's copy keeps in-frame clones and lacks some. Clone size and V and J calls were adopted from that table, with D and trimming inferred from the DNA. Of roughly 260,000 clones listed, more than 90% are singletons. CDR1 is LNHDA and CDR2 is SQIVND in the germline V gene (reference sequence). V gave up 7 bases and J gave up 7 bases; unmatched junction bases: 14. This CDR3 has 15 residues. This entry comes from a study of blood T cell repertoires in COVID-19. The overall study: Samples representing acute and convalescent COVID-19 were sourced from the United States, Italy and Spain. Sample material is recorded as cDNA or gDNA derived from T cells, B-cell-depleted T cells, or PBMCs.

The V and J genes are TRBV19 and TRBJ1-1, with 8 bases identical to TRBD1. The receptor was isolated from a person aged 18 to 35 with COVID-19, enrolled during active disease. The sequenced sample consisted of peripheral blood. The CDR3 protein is CASIRGMDRVDEAFF. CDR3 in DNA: TGTGCCAGTATTAGGGGTATGGACAGGGTGGATGAAGCTTTCTTT.